One sample yielded the 28 T cell receptor beta chains listed below, sequenced in a study of cytomegalovirus exposure and HLA in healthy donors. Assay used: immunoSEQ multiplex PCR; TCRdb lists only in-frame clones, some missing. The table has more than 300,000 clones, 75% to 90% seen once. The sample was PBMCs. These receptors came from a woman aged 18-29 years in good health and CMV-seronegative.

This chain connects TRBV9 to TRBJ1-5; D is possibly TRBD1 (6 bases). The V end was cut by 4 bases, the J end by 7 bases, with 15 bases between. CDR3 size: 14 residues. Germline V CDR1 and CDR2: SGDLS, YYNGEE. Written as DNA, the CDR3 is TGTGCCAGCAGCTCAGGACAGAGGAGGCAGCCCCAGCATTTT. Translating it yields CASSSGQRRQPQHF.

The chain uses TRBV7-2 and TRBJ2-5, with 7 nucleotides matching TRBD1. The CDR3 is 15 residues long. Germline V gives CDR1 SGHTA, CDR2 FQGNSA. With 6 bases clipped from V and 2 bases from J, the junction kept 9 bases outside the gene matches. The CDR3 coding sequence is TGTGCCAGCAGTATGCGACAGGGCACGCAAGAGACCCAGTACTTC. This translates into CASSMRQGTQETQYF. Looking up the rest from reference TRBV7-2 and TRBJ2-5 gives the full variable domain: GAGVSQSPSNKVTEKGKDVELRCDPISGHTALYWYRQSLGQGLEFLIYFQGNSAPDKSGLPSDRFSAERTGGSVSTLTIQRTQQEDSAVYLCASSMRQGTQETQYFGPGTRLLVL.

The chain has TRBV30 and TRBJ2-6; 10 nucleotides match TRBD1. Losses at the gene ends were 1 base for V and 0 bases for J; bases not matched to a gene: 9. In germline, CDR1 is GTSNPN, CDR2 SVGIG (reference sequence). The CDR3 spans 19 residues. The CDR3 DNA reads TGTGCCTGGAGTGGGGTTGTCTGGACAGGGGGCTCTGGGGCCAACGTCCTGACTTTC. Protein: CAWSGVVWTGGSGANVLTF. Variable domain in full (rest from reference TRBV30 and TRBJ2-6): SQTIHQWPATLVQPVGSPLSLECTVEGTSNPNLYWYRQAAGRGLQLLFYSVGIGQISSEVPQNLSASRPQDRQFILSSKKLLLSDSGFYLCAWSGVVWTGGSGANVLTFGAGSRLTVL.

This clone was seen a handful of times. V usage is TRBV4-1 and J usage is TRBJ2-7; 8 bases map to TRBD2. J lost 2 bases, V lost 4 bases, and 7 bases had no gene match. Per the germline V gene, CDR1 is MGHRA and CDR2 is YSYEKL. CDR3 length: 15 residues. The CDR3 region has the DNA TGCGCCAGCAGCCCATCCGGGGGGGGAACCTACGAGCAGTACTTC. Translated, it gives CASSPSGGGTYEQYF.

This clone appeared once. The chain joins TRBV27 to TRBJ1-1; weak D call: TRBD1 (5 bases). The CDR3 loop spans 14 amino acids. The ends were cut back, 3 bases at V and 5 bases at J, with 13 bases in the middle. From germline, CDR1 is MNHEY and CDR2 SMNVEV (reference sequence). The CDR3 spells CASSFGSKGTEAFF. The CDR3 DNA reads as TGTGCCAGCAGTTTCGGGTCTAAGGGGACTGAAGCTTTCTTT.

The chain joins TRBV20-1 to TRBJ2-1, with D uncertain. The germline V gene encodes CDR1 DFQATT and CDR2 SNEGSKA (reference sequence). The CDR3 runs 11 residues. CDR3 residues: CSGEVYNEQFF. The CDR3 DNA sequence: TGCAGCGGAGAAGTGTACAATGAGCAGTTCTTC.

The sample holds a few counts of this clone. The chain combines TRBV18 with TRBJ2-2, with 14 bases identical to TRBD2. Per germline, CDR1 KGHSH and CDR2 LQKENI. This CDR3 spans 20 amino acids. Losses at the gene ends were 0 bases for V and 7 bases for J; bases not matched to a gene: 13. CDR3 coding DNA: TGTGCCAGCTCACCACCTGGACTAGCGGGGGGTCCTGGACGGAGCGGGGAGCTGTTTTTT. Its translation is CASSPPGLAGGPGRSGELFF.

The gene calls are TRBV11-3 and TRBJ2-5; 10 nucleotides match TRBD2. The CDR3 extends over 15 amino acids. The germline CDR1 and CDR2 sequences are SGHNT and YENEEA. V shed 5 bases, J shed 5 bases, and the junction held 8 bases outside the gene matches. Written as DNA, the CDR3 is TGTGCCAGCAGCAAGAGCGGGAGGGCCTGGGAGACCCAGTACTTC. It encodes CASSKSGRAWETQYF.

V is TRBV5-1 and J is TRBJ1-5; 11 bases align to TRBD1. Germline V gene lookup returns CDR1 SGHRS and CDR2 YFSETQ. The CDR3 consists of 16 residues. V shed 3 bases and J 0 bases; nucleotides not matched to a gene: 2. The CDR3 DNA reads as TGCGCCAGCAGCTACGGGACAGGGGGTAGCAATCAGCCCCAGCATTTT. Translated, it gives CASSYGTGGSNQPQHF.

The chain links TRBV29-1 to TRBJ2-3, with a possible D match to TRBD2 (6 bases). V was shortened by 6 bases and J by 3 bases, with 16 bases between the two germline ends. The CDR3 has 14 residues. Germline loops: CDR1 SQVTM, CDR2 ANQGSEA. The CDR3 here is CSVRTIPGTDTQYF. The CDR3 DNA follows: TGCAGCGTCCGGACTATCCCAGGGACAGATACGCAGTATTTT.

This sequence joins TRBV11-3 and TRBJ2-5; D gene ambiguous. This CDR3 is 14 amino acids long. CDR1 and CDR2 from the germline V gene are SGHNT and YENEEA. Trimming removed 1 base at V and 5 bases at J, with 11 bases between. The CDR3 reads CASSLGSSAETQYF. For the CDR3, the DNA is TGTGCCAGCAGCTTAGGGAGCAGTGCGGAGACCCAGTACTTC.

The chain combines TRBV18 with TRBJ1-2; TRBD1 is a possible D gene (6 bases). V dropped 2 bases and J dropped 6 bases, with 10 bases sitting between them. Germline V lookup: CDR1 KGHSH, CDR2 LQKENI. The CDR3 runs 13 residues. DNA for the CDR3: TGTGCCAGCTCACCAGATAGACAGGATGGCTACACCTTC. It translates to CASSPDRQDGYTF.

The rearrangement uses TRBV27 and TRBJ1-6; D unresolved. The germline CDR1 and CDR2 sequences are MNHEY and SMNVEV (reference sequence). This CDR3 contains 14 residues. The V end lost 6 bases, the J end lost 8 bases, and 14 bases lay between the germline ends. The CDR3 bases are TGTGCCAGCAGACCCCACAGCCCCTATTCACCCCTCCACTTT. As protein: CASRPHSPYSPLHF.

This chain joins TRBV5-4 and TRBJ1-3; D uncertain. V was cut by 4 bases and J by 4 bases, with 12 bases left in between. The CDR3 length is 14 residues. Looked up from germline, CDR1 is SGHNT and CDR2 is YYREEE (reference sequence). The CDR3 DNA reads TGTGCCAGCAGCCCTCAGGCCAACGGAAACACCATATATTTT. The encoded protein is CASSPQANGNTIYF.

J is TRBJ2-1 and V is TRBV5-1; 11 positions agree with TRBD2. V dropped 4 bases and J dropped 0; count of bases not matched to a gene: 12. The CDR3 runs 19 residues. Germline loops: CDR1 SGHRS, CDR2 YFSETQ. CDR3 coding DNA: TGCGCCAGCAGCGAATGGGAGCTAGCGGGGGGCTTCTCCTACAATGAGCAGTTCTTC. This translates into CASSEWELAGGFSYNEQFF.

V and J are TRBV5-1 and TRBJ2-5, with a tentative D call TRBD2 (7 bases). CDR1 and CDR2 (germline): SGHRS, YFSETQ. The CDR3 is 17 amino acids. V lost 0 bases and J 5 bases, leaving 20 bases between the germline ends. CDR3 residues: CASSLETLAGAGETQYF. CDR3 nucleotides: TGCGCCAGCAGCTTGGAAACACTCGCGGGGGCGGGGGAGACCCAGTACTTC.

J is TRBJ2-7 and V is TRBV19, with 7 bases identical to TRBD1. V was clipped by 6 bases and J by 3 bases; unmatched bases: 8. Germline lookup yields CDR1 LNHDA and CDR2 SQIVND (reference sequence). This CDR3 comprises 14 residues. This CDR3 reads CASRPETGSYEQYF. DNA of the CDR3: TGTGCCAGTAGACCTGAGACAGGGAGCTACGAGCAGTACTTC.

The V and J genes are TRBV5-1 and TRBJ1-3; TRBD1 matches 8 bases. Germline V gene sequence: CDR1 SGHRS, CDR2 YFSETQ. V lost 2 bases and J lost 0; bases outside the gene matches: 7. This CDR3 spans 17 amino acids. The chain's CDR3 is CASSFRGTGPSGNTIYF. The CDR3 nucleotides are TGCGCCAGCAGCTTTAGGGGGACAGGCCCCTCTGGAAACACCATATATTTT.

The V gene is TRBV5-1, the J gene TRBJ1-1; a possible D gene is TRBD1 (6 bases). The CDR3 totals 14 residues. Germline assignment: CDR1 SGHRS and CDR2 YFSETQ. Deletions cut 5 bases from V and 4 bases from J, with 15 bases between. The CDR3 coding sequence is TGCGCCAGCAGTTCCAGTCTCAGGGGCACTGAAGCTTTCTTT. Its protein is CASSSSLRGTEAFF.

The chain is built from TRBV30 and TRBJ1-1, with D possibly being TRBD1 (5 bases). V was clipped by 2 bases and J by 1 base, with 20 bases between them. Germline lookup yields CDR1 GTSNPN and CDR2 SVGIG (reference sequence). This CDR3 comprises 17 residues. The CDR3: CAWSHVGRAGKNTEAFF. As DNA, the CDR3 is TGTGCCTGGAGTCATGTGGGCAGGGCAGGCAAGAACACTGAAGCTTTCTTT.

The chain carries TRBV5-1 and TRBJ2-3, with D tentatively TRBD2 (5 bases). The germline gives CDR1 SGHRS, CDR2 YFSETQ. CDR3 length equals 12 residues. V was clipped by 1 base and J by 5 bases, with 5 bases between them. The CDR3 region has the DNA TGCGCCAGCAGCTTGCGGGGAGATACGCAGTATTTT. Amino acids: CASSLRGDTQYF. Full variable domain (remainder filled in from reference TRBV5-1 and TRBJ2-3): KAGVTQTPRYLIKTRGQQVTLSCSPISGHRSVSWYQQTPGQGLQFLFEYFSETQRNKGNFPGRFSGRQFSNSRSEMNVSTLELGDSALYLCASSLRGDTQYFGPGTRLTVL.

V usage is TRBV2 and J usage is TRBJ2-1; weak D call: TRBD2 (5 bases). The length of the CDR3 is 14 residues. CDR1 and CDR2 from the germline V gene are SNHLY and FYNNEI. V shed 6 bases and J shed 10 bases, with 19 bases lying between them. The CDR3 nucleotides are TGTGCCAGCAGGCCCCTGGGTCTGGACTCGGAGCAGTTCTTC. Amino acid sequence: CASRPLGLDSEQFF.

J is TRBJ2-7 and V is TRBV11-1; TRBD1 matches 8 bases. The CDR3 length is 16 residues. Germline V gives CDR1 SGHAT, CDR2 FQDESV (reference sequence). Unmatched junction bases numbered 9, after V lost 5 bases and J lost 0 bases. In nucleotides, the CDR3 is TGTGCCAGCAGCCACTTGACAGGGGTAATCTCCTACGAGCAGTACTTC. As protein: CASSHLTGVISYEQYF.

The V call is TRBV19, the J call TRBJ1-3; D gene uncertain. The germline V gene encodes CDR1 LNHDA and CDR2 SQIVND (reference sequence). Trimming cost V 9 bases and J 1 base, with 7 bases left between them. This CDR3 has 12 amino acids. In DNA form, the CDR3 reads TGTGCCAGATCCAGATCTGGAAACACCATATATTTT. Its protein is CARSRSGNTIYF.

This CDR3 is CASSQENGYEQYF. In nucleotides, the CDR3 is TGTGCCAGCAGCCAAGAAAACGGCTACGAGCAGTACTTC. The rearrangement joins TRBV14 to TRBJ2-7; no reliable D call. The length of the CDR3 is 13 residues. Trimming removed 0 bases from V and 3 bases from J, with 6 bases in between. The germline CDR1 and CDR2 sequences are SGHDN and FVKESK.

The rearrangement uses TRBV11-2 and TRBJ2-7, with 13 positions matching TRBD2. The CDR3 spans 17 residues. The germline CDR1 and CDR2 sequences are SGHAT and FQNNGV. V trimming: 5 bases; J trimming: 0 bases; junction bases outside the gene matches: 7. CDR3 residues: CASSNGLAGASSYEQYF. CDR3 nucleotide sequence: TGTGCCAGCAGCAATGGACTAGCGGGAGCAAGCTCCTACGAGCAGTACTTC.

In its sample, this clone was seen once. J is TRBJ1-1 and V is TRBV6-5; 9 positions agree with TRBD1. V dropped 0 bases and J dropped 4; count of bases not matched to a gene: 3. Germline values: CDR1 MNHEY, CDR2 SVGAGI. This CDR3 contains 15 residues. DNA for the CDR3: TGTGCCAGCAGTTACTCGGGACAGGGAACCACTGAAGCTTTCTTT. Translating it yields CASSYSGQGTTEAFF.

The chain carries TRBV20-1 and TRBJ2-7; D might be TRBD1 (6 bases). This CDR3 region has 11 residues. Germline V gives CDR1 DFQATT, CDR2 SNEGSKA (reference sequence). Trimming cost V 3 bases and J 5 bases, with 8 bases left between them. The CDR3 nucleotides read TGCAGTGCTAGCAAGGGGGACGAGCAGTACTTC. It codes for CSASKGDEQYF.